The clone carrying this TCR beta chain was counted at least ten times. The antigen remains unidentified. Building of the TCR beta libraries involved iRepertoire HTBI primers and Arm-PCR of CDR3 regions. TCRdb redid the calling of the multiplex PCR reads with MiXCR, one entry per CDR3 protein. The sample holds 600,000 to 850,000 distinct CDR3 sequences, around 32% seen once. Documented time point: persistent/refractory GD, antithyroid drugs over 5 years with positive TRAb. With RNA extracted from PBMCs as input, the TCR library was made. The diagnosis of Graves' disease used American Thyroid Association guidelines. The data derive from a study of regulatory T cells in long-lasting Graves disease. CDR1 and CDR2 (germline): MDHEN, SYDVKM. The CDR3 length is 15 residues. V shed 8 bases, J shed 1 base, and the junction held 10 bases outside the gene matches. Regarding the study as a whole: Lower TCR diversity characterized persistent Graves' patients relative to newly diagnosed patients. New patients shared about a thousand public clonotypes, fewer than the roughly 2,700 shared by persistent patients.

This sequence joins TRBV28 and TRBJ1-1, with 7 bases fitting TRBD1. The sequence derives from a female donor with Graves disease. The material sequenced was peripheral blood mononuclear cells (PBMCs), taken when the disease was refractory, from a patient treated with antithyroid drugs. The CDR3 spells CASDNLGQSNTEAFF. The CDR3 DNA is TGTGCCAGCGACAACCTGGGACAGTCGAACACTGAAGCTTTCTTT.